Listed here are 26 T cell receptor beta chains from one sample, sequenced in a study of T cell repertoires in cytomegalovirus infection. TCRdb processed the reads anew with MiXCR; each CDR3 protein has one entry. The data hold roughly 320,000 distinct CDR3 sequences, with approximately 10% observed a single time. Sequenced sample: PBMCs. All receptors come from a human donor in good health (CMV status not recorded). Some clones in this sample may be carry-over from other donors' samples.

This clonotype showed up just once. This may be a read error: a much more frequent sequence differs by one nucleotide. The conserved phenylalanine or tryptophan is not found at the CDR3 terminus, so this likely reflects a read error. This rearrangement joins TRBV18 to TRBJ2-7; 11 bases match TRBD2. CDR3 size: 15 residues. Germline V gene data show CDR1 as KGHSH and CDR2 as LQKENI. Trimming took 4 bases from V and 4 from J; bases not matched to a gene: 6. The CDR3 bases are TGTGCCAGCTCACTCTCGACTAGCGGGGAATACGAGCAGTACTAC. It encodes CASSLSTSGEYEQYY.

V usage is TRBV15 and J usage is TRBJ1-1, with unresolved D. CDR3 length equals 13 residues. Germline V gene lookup returns CDR1 LNHNV and CDR2 YYDKDF (reference sequence). V dropped 1 base and J dropped 0 bases, with 3 bases sitting between them. The CDR3 DNA follows: TGTGCCACCAGCAGAGTGCTGAACACTGAAGCTTTCTTT. It codes for CATSRVLNTEAFF.

This clonotype showed up many times. The chain has TRBV6-2 or TRBV6-3 and TRBJ1-5, with 8 bases identical to TRBD1. Germline V lookup: CDR1 MNHEY, CDR2 SVGEGT. Trimming cost V 5 bases and J 6 bases; bases outside gene matches: 9. The CDR3 consists of 15 residues. The CDR3 reads CASSERQGSGQPQHF. The CDR3 region has the DNA TGTGCCAGCAGTGAAAGACAGGGGTCGGGTCAGCCCCAGCATTTT.

This clonotype was counted many times. The chain recombines TRBV7-9 with TRBJ2-3; D ambiguous. V dropped 5 bases and J dropped 0 bases, with 12 bases sitting between them. There are 15 residues in the CDR3. CDR1 is SEHNR, CDR2 FQNEAQ, per germline (reference sequence). CDR3 DNA: TGTGCCAGCAGCCCCGCGCTTCCTAGCACAGATACGCAGTATTTT. Translated, it gives CASSPALPSTDTQYF. Filled out from reference TRBV7-9 and TRBJ2-3, the complete variable domain reads DTGVSQNPRHKITKRGQNVTFRCDPISEHNRLYWYRQTLGQGPEFLTYFQNEAQLEKSRLLSDRFSAERPKGSFSTLEIQRTEQGDSAMYLCASSPALPSTDTQYFGPGTRLTVL.

The CDR3 spells CSVAGSGYTF. In nucleotides, the CDR3 is TGCAGCGTTGCTGGGTCTGGCTACACCTTC. The chain couples TRBV29-1 to TRBJ1-2; no clear D. The ends were cut back, 4 bases at V and 7 bases at J, with 7 bases in the middle. Germline CDR1 reads SQVTM; CDR2 reads ANQGSEA. The length of the CDR3 is 10 residues.

V gene TRBV5-1 combines with J gene TRBJ2-7, with D possibly being TRBD1 (6 bases). V lost 6 bases and J 5 bases, leaving 15 bases between the germline ends. Germline loops: CDR1 SGHRS, CDR2 YFSETQ. The CDR3 consists of 13 residues. Written as DNA, the CDR3 is TGCGCCAGCACCCAGGGGAATTTGAACGAGCAGTACTTC. Translating gives CASTQGNLNEQYF.

This clonotype was recorded at least ten times. The chain uses TRBV28 and TRBJ1-1; D gene unclear. This CDR3 contains 15 residues. Trimming stripped 3 bases from V and 0 bases from J, with 11 bases between. Germline V lookup: CDR1 MDHEN, CDR2 SYDVKM. The CDR3 loop reads CASSFWGIMNTEAFF. In DNA form, the CDR3 reads TGTGCCAGCAGTTTTTGGGGAATTATGAACACTGAAGCTTTCTTT.

This clonotype has a count of ten or more. V gene TRBV20-1 combines with J gene TRBJ1-3; the D is unclear. The CDR3 consists of 15 residues. Germline-derived CDR1 and CDR2 are DFQATT and SNEGSKA (reference sequence). V was cut by 6 bases and J by 4 bases, with 19 bases left in between. This CDR3 reads CSARNPGSIGNTIYF. The CDR3, as DNA: TGCAGTGCCAGGAACCCGGGATCCATCGGAAACACCATATATTTT.

This clonotype has at least ten counts. The rearrangement joins TRBV12-3 or TRBV12-4 to TRBJ1-5; 8 nucleotides align to TRBD1. This CDR3 spans 15 amino acids. With 2 bases clipped from V and 3 bases from J, the junction kept 3 bases outside the gene matches. The CDR3, as DNA: TGTGCCAGCAGTTTATGGACAGGGAACAATCAGCCCCAGCATTTT. Translating gives CASSLWTGNNQPQHF.

This clonotype has ten or more counts. This chain connects TRBV6-6 to TRBJ2-7; no reliable D call. The germline V gene encodes CDR1 MNHNY and CDR2 SVGAGI (reference sequence). V lost 3 bases and J lost 2, with 14 bases in between. This CDR3 contains 15 residues. CDR3 sequence reads: CASSYEQTLTYEQYF. The CDR3 nucleotides read TGTGCCAGCAGTTATGAGCAGACACTAACCTACGAGCAGTACTTC.

This clonotype was seen ten or more times. This CDR3 reads CATSRDFRGTGELFF. The CDR3 DNA is TGTGCCACCAGCAGAGATTTCAGGGGTACCGGGGAGCTGTTTTTT. This rearrangement joins TRBV15 to TRBJ2-2; D possibly corresponds to TRBD1 (6 bases). In germline, CDR1 is LNHNV, CDR2 YYDKDF (reference sequence). Trimming removed 0 bases from V and 5 bases from J, with 10 bases in between. The CDR3 is 15 residues long.

This clonotype has a handful of counts. This chain uses TRBV20-1 with TRBJ2-5, with TRBD2 matching 12 bases. The CDR3 has 13 residues. The germline V gene has CDR1 DFQATT and CDR2 SNEGSKA (reference sequence). Trimming took 6 bases from V and 5 from J; bases not matched to a gene: 4. This CDR3 is CSAGLAGRETQYF. The CDR3 nucleotides read TGCAGTGCCGGACTAGCGGGGAGGGAGACCCAGTACTTC.

Written as DNA, the CDR3 is TGCGCCAGCAGCCACACCCCGACAGACTACAATGAGCAGTTCTTC. Amino acid sequence: CASSHTPTDYNEQFF. The rearrangement uses TRBV4-3 and TRBJ2-1; the D gene is possibly TRBD1 (5 bases). Per germline, CDR1 LGHNA and CDR2 YSLEER. Trimming took off 3 bases at V and 3 bases at J, with 12 bases between the two ends. The CDR3 is 15 residues long.

The V call is TRBV10-3, the J call TRBJ2-5; 10 bases map to TRBD2. Trimming at V came to 6 bases and at J to 3 bases, leaving 10 bases not matched to a gene. Germline loops: CDR1 ENHRY, CDR2 SYGVKD. This CDR3 is 16 amino acids long. The CDR3 is CAISTPLAGGKETQYF. The CDR3 DNA reads as TGTGCCATCAGCACCCCCTTAGCGGGGGGAAAAGAGACCCAGTACTTC.

Note on this clonotype: A read error may explain this, as a much larger clone is one base away. This chain links TRBV2 with TRBJ2-5, with D perhaps matching TRBD1 or TRBD2 (7 bases each). This CDR3 region has 15 residues. Trimming took 3 bases from V and 4 from J, leaving 15 bases between them. Germline V gene lookup returns CDR1 SNHLY and CDR2 FYNNEI. The CDR3 DNA is TGTGCCAGCAGTGAGCAGGGGGGGGTACGAGAGACCCAGTACTTC. This codes for CASSEQGGVRETQYF.

The J gene is TRBJ1-1, the V gene TRBV29-1, with D hard to call. Germline V gene sequence: CDR1 SQVTM, CDR2 ANQGSEA. Between the trimmed V and J ends, which lost 6 bases and 0 bases, there was a span of 2 bases. This CDR3 has 10 amino acids. Here the CDR3 reads CSVMNTEAFF. CDR3 bases: TGCAGCGTAATGAACACTGAAGCTTTCTTT.

Only a few counts were recorded for this clonotype. The rearrangement uses TRBV5-4 and TRBJ2-7; D is undetermined. CDR1 is SGHNT and CDR2 is YYREEE in the germline V gene (reference sequence). Between the trimmed V and J ends, which lost 0 bases and 2 bases, there was a span of 9 bases. The length of the CDR3 is 14 residues. The CDR3 spells CASSLGPSTYEQYV. Here the CDR3 DNA reads TGTGCCAGCAGCTTGGGTCCCAGCACCTACGAGCAGTACGTC.

The J gene is TRBJ2-1, the V gene TRBV20-1; 9 bases match TRBD1. In germline, CDR1 is DFQATT, CDR2 SNEGSKA (reference sequence). There are 16 residues in the CDR3. With 5 bases clipped from V and 2 bases from J, the junction kept 10 bases outside the gene matches. The chain's CDR3 is CSAFRGGQGTYNEQFF. CDR3 nucleotides: TGCAGTGCTTTTCGAGGGGGACAGGGAACCTACAATGAGCAGTTCTTC.

The chain joins TRBV29-1 to TRBJ2-1; possible D gene TRBD2, 5 bases. This CDR3 has 14 amino acids. Per the germline V gene, CDR1 is SQVTM and CDR2 is ANQGSEA. V lost 5 bases to trimming and J lost 1 base, with 12 bases between them. As DNA, the CDR3 is TGCAGCGTTTGGGCTAGCAGATCCTACAATGAGCAGTTCTTC. Protein: CSVWASRSYNEQFF.

This clonotype was recorded many times. The rearrangement uses TRBV7-2 and TRBJ2-5, with a weak D call TRBD2 (5 bases). Germline V gene data show CDR1 as SGHTA and CDR2 as FQGNSA. This CDR3 is 12 amino acids long. V was cut by 5 bases and J by 4 bases, with 8 bases left in between. CDR3: CASSRTAETQYF. The CDR3 DNA sequence: TGTGCCAGCAGCCGGACTGCAGAGACCCAGTACTTC.

This clonotype was found many times. V and J are TRBV7-9 and TRBJ1-4; D uncertain. The V end lost 0 bases, the J end lost 8 bases, and 13 bases lay between the germline ends. Germline-derived CDR1 and CDR2 are SEHNR and FQNEAQ (reference sequence). CDR3 length: 15 residues. For the CDR3, the DNA is TGTGCCAGCAGCTTAGCGTGGCAGCCGGGAGAAAAACTGTTTTTT. It encodes CASSLAWQPGEKLFF. Filled out from reference TRBV7-9 and TRBJ1-4, the complete variable domain reads DTGVSQNPRHKITKRGQNVTFRCDPISEHNRLYWYRQTLGQGPEFLTYFQNEAQLEKSRLLSDRFSAERPKGSFSTLEIQRTEQGDSAMYLCASSLAWQPGEKLFFGSGTQLSVL.

This chain joins TRBV10-3 and TRBJ2-5; 8 nucleotides match TRBD1. The germline V gene has CDR1 ENHRY and CDR2 SYGVKD. The CDR3 is 15 amino acids. With V trimmed by 3 bases and J by 5 bases, 8 bases remained unmatched. The CDR3 DNA reads as TGTGCCATCAGTGATGGGGGGACAGGCGGTGAGACCCAGTACTTC. This sequence encodes CAISDGGTGGETQYF.

This clonotype was observed many times. The V gene is TRBV19, the J gene TRBJ1-6, with TRBD1 matching over 7 bases. Unmatched junction bases numbered 4, after V lost 5 bases and J lost 9 bases. CDR3 length equals 13 residues. Germline V gene data show CDR1 as LNHDA and CDR2 as SQIVND (reference sequence). The CDR3 spells CASSDREISPLHF. In DNA form, the CDR3 reads TGTGCCAGTAGTGACAGGGAGATTTCACCCCTCCACTTT.

This clonotype was detected a few times. V usage is TRBV12-3 or TRBV12-4 and J usage is TRBJ1-1; 11 nucleotides match TRBD1. Germline trimming cut 6 bases from V and 4 bases from J; bases unmatched to any gene: 10. The CDR3 sequence is 16 residues long. CDR3 nucleotide sequence: TGTGCCAGCAGAAATAAGGGGACAGGGGGTCTCACTGAAGCTTTCTTT. Translated, it gives CASRNKGTGGLTEAFF.

This clonotype showed up many times. This chain uses TRBV20-1 with TRBJ2-1, with 9 bases aligning to TRBD2. The CDR3 spans 15 residues. J was trimmed by 5 bases and V by 3 bases; bases with no gene match: 8. CDR1 is DFQATT and CDR2 is SNEGSKA in the germline V gene (reference sequence). CDR3 DNA: TGCAGTGCTAGTTTTGCGCGGGGGGGAAACAATGAGCAGTTCTTC. Amino acid sequence: CSASFARGGNNEQFF.

Regarding this clonotype: A much larger clonotype is one base distant, so this may be a read error. Given the absence of the conserved phenylalanine or tryptophan at the CDR3 end, a read error is likely. The rearrangement joins TRBV2 to TRBJ2-3; possibly TRBD1 for D (5 bases). The CDR3 has 15 residues. The germline V and J ends were trimmed by 3 bases and 2 bases, with 12 bases remaining between them. Germline V gene lookup returns CDR1 SNHLY and CDR2 FYNNEI. The CDR3 region has the DNA TGTGCCAGCAGTGATGAGGCAGGGTACACAGATACGCAGTATTCT. The encoded protein is CASSDEAGYTDTQYS.